This TCR beta chain was sequenced for a study of T cells in localized non-small cell lung cancer. Points from the study as a whole: The highest T cell clonality was in uninvolved adjacent lung, above tumor. Across samples, adjacent lung featured a median roughly 50 of the top 100 tumor clones. Longer overall survival was seen with higher T cell density measured in blood.

Comment on this clone: Antigen unknown.

Using immunoSEQ multiplex PCR, the repertoire was profiled, and TCRdb retains in-frame clones only, with some absent. The table shows more than 2,500 clones, with approximately 34% occurring only once. CDR3 length: 16 amino acids. V dropped 2 bases and J dropped 0 bases, with 10 bases sitting between them. The germline V gene has CDR1 MNHGY and CDR2 SAAAGT. The source material was lung tumor tissue, sampled before any cancer treatment. This TCR came from a male donor aged 60 or older with stage I squamous cell lung carcinoma. This rearrangement joins TRBV6-8 to TRBJ2-2; tentatively, D is TRBD1 (6 bases). In DNA form, the CDR3 reads TGTGCCAGCAGTTACGACGCAGGGGCGAACACCGGGGAGCTGTTTTTT. This codes for CASSYDAGANTGELFF.